The 11 T cell receptor beta chains presented below share a single source sample, sequenced in a study of T cell changes during pregnancy in multiple sclerosis. Assay used: immunoSEQ multiplex PCR; TCRdb lists only in-frame clones, some missing. The sample records about 41,000 clones, over 90% being singletons. Sequencing used CD8+ T cells from peripheral blood mononuclear cells, obtained in the third trimester of pregnancy. These TCRs come from a female donor with multiple sclerosis, enrolled in a pregnancy study.

This chain connects TRBV11-2 to TRBJ2-5; 7 nucleotides line up with TRBD2. Per germline, CDR1 SGHAT and CDR2 FQNNGV. This CDR3 region has 13 residues. Germline trimming cut 3 bases from V and 4 bases from J; bases unmatched to any gene: 2. The CDR3 sequence: CASSFGGLETQYF. The CDR3 DNA is TGTGCCAGCAGCTTCGGGGGGTTAGAGACCCAGTACTTC.

This chain links TRBV7-2 with TRBJ2-7, with D perhaps matching TRBD2 (5 bases). The CDR3 has 13 residues. The V end lost 6 bases, the J end lost 6 bases, and 15 bases lay between the germline ends. Germline loops: CDR1 SGHTA, CDR2 FQGNSA. The CDR3 region is CASRESSSLEQYF. Written as DNA, the CDR3 is TGTGCCAGCAGGGAGTCTTCTAGCCTCGAGCAGTACTTC.

The rearrangement uses TRBV5-1 and TRBJ2-1; 12 positions agree with TRBD2. Germline loops: CDR1 SGHRS, CDR2 YFSETQ. The CDR3 totals 15 residues. With 4 bases clipped from V and 4 bases from J, the junction kept 3 bases outside the gene matches. The CDR3 DNA reads TGCGCCAGCAGCACTAGCGGGGGGCCGTACAATGAGCAGTTCTTC. Protein product: CASSTSGGPYNEQFF.

The CDR3 sequence: CASSPRGTSLGEEQYF. The CDR3 DNA reads as TGTGCCAGCAGTCCCCGGGGGACTAGCTTGGGAGAGGAGCAGTACTTC. The gene calls are TRBV7-2 and TRBJ2-7; 9 positions agree with TRBD2. This CDR3 is 16 amino acids long. V trimming: 6 bases; J trimming: 7 bases; junction bases outside the gene matches: 16. Germline V gene lookup returns CDR1 SGHTA and CDR2 FQGNSA.

V is TRBV4-3 and J is TRBJ2-5; the match to TRBD1 covers 10 bases. Unmatched junction bases numbered 2, after V lost 0 bases and J lost 4 bases. Germline V gives CDR1 LGHNA, CDR2 YSLEER. The CDR3 contains 15 residues. CDR3 sequence: CASSQDGDRGETQYF. The CDR3 coding sequence is TGCGCCAGCAGCCAAGATGGGGACAGGGGAGAGACCCAGTACTTC.

This clone appeared once. The chain combines TRBV11-3 with TRBJ2-2; D call uncertain. V was trimmed by 7 bases and J by 1 base, leaving 13 bases between them. Germline loops: CDR1 SGHNT, CDR2 YENEEA. The CDR3 loop spans 15 amino acids. CDR3 DNA: TGTGCCAGCACCCCCATGGCAGTGAACACCGGGGAGCTGTTTTTT. Translating gives CASTPMAVNTGELFF.

V gene TRBV15 combines with J gene TRBJ2-1, with 7 bases fitting TRBD2. Unmatched junction bases numbered 3, after V lost 0 bases and J lost 7 bases. The germline CDR1 and CDR2 sequences are LNHNV and YYDKDF (reference sequence). The CDR3 is made up of 14 amino acids. The CDR3 region has the DNA TGTGCCACCAGCAGAGAGTGGGGGGGGAATGAGCAGTTCTTC. Translation gives CATSREWGGNEQFF.

This chain links TRBV9 with TRBJ2-7, with a possible D match to TRBD2 (5 bases). The germline V gene encodes CDR1 SGDLS and CDR2 YYNGEE. The CDR3 runs to 15 residues. Trimming left V 0 bases short and J 10 bases short, with 20 bases between. CDR3 loop: CASSVGQGLALGQYF. CDR3 coding DNA: TGTGCCAGCAGCGTAGGACAAGGACTGGCCTTGGGCCAGTACTTC. Full variable domain (outside the CDR3, taken from reference TRBV9 and TRBJ2-7): DSGVTQTPKHLITATGQRVTLRCSPRSGDLSVYWYQQSLDQGLQFLIQYYNGEERAKGNILERFSAQQFPDLHSELNLSSLELGDSALYFCASSVGQGLALGQYFGPGTRLTVT.

The chain joins TRBV27 to TRBJ2-2; 11 nucleotides match TRBD1. Germline CDR1 and CDR2: MNHEY and SMNVEV (reference sequence). With 3 bases clipped from V and 4 bases from J, the junction kept 4 bases outside the gene matches. The CDR3 extends over 16 amino acids. CDR3 DNA: TGTGCCAGCAGTTTTGGACAGGGGGCGGGCACCGGGGAGCTGTTTTTT. Amino acids: CASSFGQGAGTGELFF.

This clone showed up just once. The DNA for the CDR3 is TGTGCCAGCAGTTTGTTGGGGGGGGAGGGCCTCTACGAGCAGTACTTC. This translates into CASSLLGGEGLYEQYF. This chain connects TRBV28 to TRBJ2-7; 7 positions match TRBD2. V dropped 3 bases and J dropped 3; count of bases not matched to a gene: 11. CDR3 size: 16 residues. Germline V gene data show CDR1 as MDHEN and CDR2 as SYDVKM.

The V gene is TRBV27, the J gene TRBJ2-7; D is undetermined. Trimming removed 2 bases at V and 0 bases at J, with 8 bases between. The CDR3 length is 14 residues. Germline lookup yields CDR1 MNHEY and CDR2 SMNVEV (reference sequence). This CDR3 reads CASSLSVPSYEQYF. The CDR3, as DNA: TGTGCCAGCAGTTTAAGCGTACCCTCCTACGAGCAGTACTTC.